The 15 T cell receptor beta chains below all came from one sample that was sequenced in a study of tumor-infiltrating lymphocytes in primary liver carcinoma. The researchers produced TCR beta cDNA from 400 to 650 ng total RNA with a constant-region primer. A slightly modified ARM-PCR protocol with three nested multiplex PCR rounds produced these TCR beta libraries. Two initial PCR rounds of around 9 cycles each paired TRBV1-TRBV30 forward primers with a C-beta reverse primer. TCRdb passed the multiplex PCR reads through MiXCR, listing each CDR3 protein once. The data contain 80,000 or so distinct CDR3 sequences, over 70% of them singletons. Total RNA and DNA came together from 20-30 mg of bulk tissue without cell sorting. Sequencing input: liver tumor tissue from sampling region 4. The subset is: tumor region T4, right-lateral pole. The receptors here all came from a woman aged 55-69 years with primary liver carcinoma and hepatitis B virus infection.

A word on this clonotype: Given a much more abundant clone one base away, this may be a read error. V gene TRBV11-1 combines with J gene TRBJ1-6; tentative D call: TRBD1 (5 bases). CDR3 size: 13 residues. Per germline, CDR1 SGHAT and CDR2 FQDESV (reference sequence). The CDR3 DNA reads as TGTCTCAGCAGCCGGACACTGGTTTCACCCCTCCACTTT. Translating gives CLSSRTLVSPLHF.

On this clonotype itself: This CDR3 is missing its conserved last phenylalanine or tryptophan, likely due to a read error. It is unclear where the CDR3 begins or ends on the DNA, so no DNA is shown, and the CDR3 is as TCRdb lists it. The CDR3 region is CSQSSGRPQDTQCL. The chain uses TRBV29-1 and TRBJ2-3; the DNA was not used to check the table's D call, TRBD2. Per germline, CDR1 SQVTM and CDR2 ANQGSEA. The CDR3 totals 14 residues, both ends included.

This clonotype was found many times. This chain links TRBV12-3 or TRBV12-4 with TRBJ1-4; 7 nucleotides align to TRBD1. The J segment lost 6 bases and the V segment lost 6 bases, leaving 7 bases of the junction unmatched. CDR3 length equals 14 residues. The CDR3 protein is CASSLRQGDEKLFF. CDR3 DNA sequence: TGTGCCAGCAGCCTCCGGCAGGGGGATGAAAAACTGTTTTTT.

Concerning this clonotype itself: At one end, the junction sequence differs from germline, possibly due to a read error. This chain uses TRBV4-1 with TRBJ2-1; 10 nucleotides agree with TRBD2. The CDR3 contains 21 residues. The germline V gene has CDR1 MGHRA and CDR2 YSYEKL. The CDR3 reads CVSSHPKGLAGAVESYNEQFF. DNA of the CDR3: TGTGTCAGCAGCCATCCCAAGGGGCTAGCGGGAGCGGTAGAGAGCTATAATGAGCAGTTCTTC.

A word on this clonotype: A much more abundant neighbour one base away suggests this may be a read error. The chain has TRBV28 and TRBJ1-5, with a tentative D call TRBD1 (6 bases). Trimming took 4 bases from V and 0 from J, leaving 10 bases between them. The CDR3 consists of 15 residues. Germline-derived CDR1 and CDR2 are MDHEN and SYDVKM. The CDR3 region is CASSSGQSSNQPQHF. CDR3 nucleotide sequence: TGTGCCAGCAGTTCCGGACAGAGTAGCAATCAGCCCCAGCATTTT.

In the case of this clonotype: A junction end diverges from the germline sequence, so it may reflect a read error. The chain combines TRBV12-5 with TRBJ2-5; 11 nucleotides match TRBD2. CDR1 is LGHNT and CDR2 is FRNRAP in the germline V gene. There are 16 residues in the CDR3. The CDR3 nucleotides read TGTGCTAGTGGTTTGCCGGGACTAGCGGATGGAGAGGCCCAGTACTTC. Protein: CASGLPGLADGEAQYF.

Points on this clonotype: A much larger clone is a single base away; this may be a read error. V is TRBV6-4 and J is TRBJ2-2; 9 nucleotides line up with TRBD2. There are 15 residues in the CDR3. The germline V gene has CDR1 MRHNA and CDR2 SNTAGT. The CDR3 loop is CASRRGGPDTRELFF. CDR3 DNA: TGTGCCAGCAGGCGGGGGGGGCCGGACACCAGGGAGCTGTTTTTT.

In the case of this clonotype: The junction and the germline gene differ at one end; a read error may be behind it. The chain has TRBV29-1 and TRBJ2-1; perhaps TRBD1 as D (6 bases). Looked up from germline, CDR1 is SQVTM and CDR2 is ANQGSEA. The CDR3 is made up of 14 amino acids. The CDR3 DNA sequence: TGTAGCGTAGGGACAAGAAGCTCCTACAGTGAGCAGTTCTTC. Its protein is CSVGTRSSYSEQFF.

In the case of this clonotype: The germline gene is not matched at one end of the junction; a read error may be the cause. This chain links TRBV11-3 with TRBJ2-5; D remains unclear. The CDR3 has 13 residues. Germline assignment: CDR1 SGHNT and CDR2 YENEEA. In DNA form, the CDR3 reads TGTACCAGCAACTTCGTGAACCAAGAGACCCAGTATTTC. Encoded protein: CTSNFVNQETQYF.

For this clonotype: One end of the junction does not line up with germline, which may come from a read error. The gene calls are TRBV25-1 and TRBJ2-7; D is ambiguous. There are 15 residues in the CDR3. CDR1 MGHDK and CDR2 SYGVNS come from the germline V gene. This CDR3 is CASSELHPARSEQCF. CDR3 DNA: TGTGCCAGCAGTGAACTCCACCCCGCCAGGAGCGAGCAGTGCTTC.

Concerning this clonotype itself: A much larger clone differs by one base, so this may be a read error. This rearrangement joins TRBV28 to TRBJ2-7; 8 bases map to TRBD2. V trimming: 7 bases; J trimming: 6 bases; junction bases outside the gene matches: 14. Germline V gene sequence: CDR1 MDHEN, CDR2 SYDVKM. The CDR3 totals 15 residues. CDR3 sequence reads: CASNLRGLGSREQYF. In nucleotides, the CDR3 is TGTGCCAGCAATTTGAGGGGACTAGGGTCGCGCGAGCAGTACTTC.

A word on this clonotype: This likely comes from a read error, as the CDR3 has no conserved phenylalanine or tryptophan at its end. The CDR3 region is CASSLGRGEWGVHEQFL. In DNA, the CDR3 is TGTGCCAGTAGCTTAGGTCGGGGGGAGTGGGGTGTCCATGAGCAGTTCCTC. The chain has TRBV11-3 and TRBJ2-1; the match to TRBD2 covers 7 bases. From germline, CDR1 is SGHNT and CDR2 YENEEA. This CDR3 is 17 amino acids long.

The chain joins TRBV28 to TRBJ1-1; 7 positions match TRBD1. J was trimmed by 8 bases and V by 4 bases; bases with no gene match: 13. CDR3 length: 15 residues. From germline, CDR1 is MDHEN and CDR2 SYDVKM. The CDR3, as DNA: TGTGCCAGCAGTTCCAGACAGGGAAGGGGGAGGGAAGCTTTCTTT. Amino acids: CASSSRQGRGREAFF. Variable domain in full (rest from reference TRBV28 and TRBJ1-1): DVKVTQSSRYLVKRTGEKVFLECVQDMDHENMFWYRQDPGLGLRLIYFSYDVKMKEKGDIPEGYSVSREKKERFSLILESASTNQTSMYLCASSSRQGRGREAFFGQGTRLTVV.

The rearrangement joins TRBV12-5 to TRBJ2-1, with 7 bases lining up with TRBD2. The CDR3 totals 16 residues. V was pared by 5 bases and J by 8 bases, with 15 bases of the junction left unmatched. Germline V gives CDR1 LGHNT, CDR2 FRNRAP. CDR3 sequence reads: CASGPGLVGGFDEQFF. In DNA form, the CDR3 reads TGTGCTAGTGGTCCCGGACTAGTGGGAGGCTTCGATGAGCAGTTCTTC.

The chain couples TRBV5-4 to TRBJ2-3; no clear D gene. Germline V gene lookup returns CDR1 SGHNT and CDR2 YYREEE (reference sequence). The CDR3 contains 14 residues. In DNA form, the CDR3 reads TGTGCTAACAGCTTGGCCGGCGCGGCAGATACGCAGTATTTT. Its protein product is CANSLAGAADTQYF.